These 13 T cell receptor beta chains were sequenced from one sample in a study of cytomegalovirus exposure and HLA in healthy donors. PCR employed 60 Vbeta and 13 Jbeta primers. Sequencing used immunoSEQ multiplex PCR; TCRdb keeps in-frame clones, though not all of them. This repertoire shows 180,000 or so clones, approximately 82% found once; its top ten account for about 7.7%. The sequenced material came from PBMCs. Receptor source: a middle-aged woman in good health and CMV-seropositive.

The chain is built from TRBV5-8 and TRBJ2-3; D call uncertain. The CDR3 runs to 15 residues. Germline loops: CDR1 SGHTS, CDR2 YDEGEE. Trimming pared 1 base from V and 2 bases from J, leaving 11 bases between. The CDR3 is CASSLKIAYTDTQYF. CDR3 coding DNA: TGTGCCAGCAGCTTGAAAATTGCCTACACAGATACGCAGTATTTT. Drawing the rest from reference TRBV5-8 and TRBJ2-3, the complete variable domain is EAGVTQSPTHLIKTRGQQATLRCSPISGHTSVYWYQQALGLGLQFLLWYDEGEERNRGNFPPRFSGRQFPNYSSELNVNALELEDSALYLCASSLKIAYTDTQYFGPGTRLTVL.

The gene calls are TRBV2 and TRBJ1-2; maybe TRBD1 (6 bases). Trimming cost V 6 bases and J 4 bases, with 12 bases left between them. This CDR3 has 13 residues. Germline-derived CDR1 and CDR2 are SNHLY and FYNNEI. CDR3 residues: CASSGDTVYGYTF. The CDR3, as DNA: TGTGCCAGCAGCGGGGACACAGTCTATGGCTACACCTTC.

Comments on this clone: Other DNA sequences in the sample encode the same CDR3. This rearrangement joins TRBV7-6 to TRBJ1-1; possible D gene TRBD1, 5 bases. The CDR3 sequence is 13 residues long. Trimming removed 0 bases from V and 4 bases from J, with 6 bases in between. The V gene's germline CDR1 is SGHVS and CDR2 FNYEAQ. The CDR3 region has the DNA TGTGCCAGCAGCTTAGCAGGGGTCACTGAAGCTTTCTTT. The encoded protein is CASSLAGVTEAFF.

This clone has a handful of counts. The chain joins TRBV15 to TRBJ2-7; D remains unclear. This CDR3 has 13 residues. V lost 3 bases and J lost 3, with 9 bases in between. Germline V gene data show CDR1 as LNHNV and CDR2 as YYDKDF (reference sequence). CDR3 nucleotide sequence: TGTGCCACCAGCAGCCCCCCGGGCTACGAGCAGTACTTC. As protein: CATSSPPGYEQYF.

This clone showed up just once. V and J are TRBV11-1 and TRBJ2-7, with TRBD2 identical over 10 bases. Germline V lookup: CDR1 SGHAT, CDR2 FQDESV (reference sequence). Losses at the gene ends were 5 bases for V and 4 bases for J; bases not matched to a gene: 11. The length of the CDR3 is 16 residues. The DNA for the CDR3 is TGTGCCAGCAGCATGAGAGGGGGACTAGCGCCTTACGAGCAGTACTTC. Translated, it gives CASSMRGGLAPYEQYF. Drawing the rest from reference TRBV11-1 and TRBJ2-7, the complete variable domain is EAEVAQSPRYKITEKSQAVAFWCDPISGHATLYWYRQILGQGPELLVQFQDESVVDDSQLPKDRFSAERLKGVDSTLKIQPAELGDSAMYLCASSMRGGLAPYEQYFGPGTRLTVT.

The sample holds one count of this clone. The CDR3: CAWGRVNQPQHF. Written as DNA, the CDR3 is TGTGCCTGGGGCAGGGTGAATCAGCCCCAGCATTTT. The chain couples TRBV30 to TRBJ1-5; D might be TRBD1 (5 bases). Trimming left V 5 bases short and J 4 bases short, with 9 bases between. CDR3 length: 12 residues. CDR1 GTSNPN and CDR2 SVGIG come from the germline V gene (reference sequence).

The chain joins TRBV28 to TRBJ2-7; TRBD1 matches 10 bases. The CDR3 extends over 14 amino acids. Trimming at V came to 6 bases and at J to 3 bases, leaving 5 bases not matched to a gene. The germline CDR1 and CDR2 sequences are MDHEN and SYDVKM. As DNA, the CDR3 is TGTGCCAGCAGCTGGACAGGGGGAATCTACGAGCAGTACTTC. It translates to CASSWTGGIYEQYF.

The chain employs TRBV18 and TRBJ1-1; the D is unclear. Trimming pared 2 bases from V and 1 base from J, leaving 5 bases between. Germline CDR1 and CDR2: KGHSH and LQKENI. There are 13 residues in the CDR3. The CDR3 sequence: CASSPLQNTEAFF. Here the CDR3 DNA reads TGTGCCAGCTCACCATTACAGAACACTGAAGCTTTCTTT.

CDR3 bases: TGTGCCAGCAGATCTCCGGGACTAGCGGGAGAAGAGACCCAGTACTTC. Translated: CASRSPGLAGEETQYF. The rearrangement uses TRBV7-8 and TRBJ2-5, with 14 bases that match TRBD2. With 6 bases clipped from V and 3 bases from J, the junction kept 6 bases outside the gene matches. CDR3 length: 16 amino acids. Germline CDR1 and CDR2: SGHVS and FQNEAQ.

The chain has TRBV5-1 and TRBJ2-5, with D possibly TRBD2 on 6 matching bases. The CDR3 consists of 13 residues. Trimming took 0 bases from V and 5 from J, leaving 8 bases between them. The germline CDR1 and CDR2 sequences are SGHRS and YFSETQ. CDR3 DNA sequence: TGCGCCAGCAGCTTGGGACTAGTGGAGACCCAGTACTTC. This encodes CASSLGLVETQYF.

This chain uses TRBV7-9 with TRBJ2-1; D gene unclear. The CDR3 sequence is 13 residues long. Germline assignment: CDR1 SEHNR and CDR2 FQNEAQ (reference sequence). Trimming left V 3 bases short and J 7 bases short, with 10 bases between. Here the CDR3 reads CASSLYRINEQFF. In nucleotides, the CDR3 is TGTGCCAGCAGCTTGTACAGAATAAATGAGCAGTTCTTC. Full variable domain (outside the CDR3, taken from reference TRBV7-9 and TRBJ2-1): DTGVSQNPRHKITKRGQNVTFRCDPISEHNRLYWYRQTLGQGPEFLTYFQNEAQLEKSRLLSDRFSAERPKGSFSTLEIQRTEQGDSAMYLCASSLYRINEQFFGPGTRLTVL.

This chain links TRBV5-1 with TRBJ2-7; D remains ambiguous. Germline CDR1 and CDR2: SGHRS and YFSETQ. Trimming cost V 2 bases and J 6 bases, with 15 bases left between them. This CDR3 has 14 residues. CDR3 protein: CASSLASGKVEQYF. The CDR3 DNA reads TGCGCCAGCAGCTTAGCGTCGGGTAAGGTCGAGCAGTACTTC.

With respect to this clone: The junction departs from germline at one end; a sequencing error may be responsible. This chain links TRBV7-7 with TRBJ2-2, with D possibly matching TRBD2 (5 bases). The germline V gene has CDR1 SSHAT and CDR2 FNYEAQ (reference sequence). CDR3 length equals 14 residues. This CDR3 reads CASSLRENTGELFF. Written as DNA, the CDR3 is TGTGCTAGCAGCTTACGGGAAAACACCGGGGAGCTGTTTTTT.